The 31 T cell receptor beta chains below all came from one sample that was sequenced in a study of T cell changes during pregnancy in multiple sclerosis. Method: immunoSEQ multiplex PCR; TCRdb's copy keeps in-frame clones and lacks some. This sample has more than 10,000 clones, with roughly 90% found just once. Sequenced here: CD8+ T cells from peripheral blood mononuclear cells, sampled in the first trimester of pregnancy. The receptors originated from a female donor with multiple sclerosis, enrolled in a pregnancy study.

The chain recombines TRBV13 with TRBJ1-1, with a possible D match to TRBD1 (5 bases). The CDR3 extends over 16 amino acids. Trimming left V 2 bases short and J 5 bases short, with 18 bases between. CDR1 and CDR2 from the germline V gene are PRHDT and FYEKMQ (reference sequence). CDR3 protein: CASSLNSEPPGTEAFF. In nucleotides, the CDR3 is TGTGCCAGCAGCTTAAATTCCGAGCCCCCAGGGACTGAAGCTTTCTTT.

The chain uses TRBV12-5 and TRBJ1-5; no firm D call. V gave up 2 bases and J gave up 4 bases, with 6 bases separating them. The CDR3 length is 13 residues. Germline V gene lookup returns CDR1 LGHNT and CDR2 FRNRAP. This chain's CDR3 is CASGLSYNQPQHF. The CDR3 nucleotides read TGTGCTAGTGGTTTGTCGTATAATCAGCCCCAGCATTTT.

The chain couples TRBV27 to TRBJ1-5; TRBD1 matches at 8 bases. There are 14 residues in the CDR3. V shed 6 bases and J 2 bases; nucleotides not matched to a gene: 3. Germline V lookup: CDR1 MNHEY, CDR2 SMNVEV (reference sequence). The chain's CDR3 is CASRVQGGNQPQHF. The CDR3 DNA follows: TGTGCCAGCAGGGTACAGGGGGGCAATCAGCCCCAGCATTTT.

The sample holds one count of this clone. The identical CDR3 is also encoded by other nucleotide sequences in the sample. The chain couples TRBV4-1 to TRBJ2-7, with TRBD1 matching 9 bases. This CDR3 contains 16 residues. Germline CDR1 and CDR2: MGHRA and YSYEKL. The ends lost 3 bases at V and 4 bases at J; junction bases unmatched: 10. The CDR3 here is CASSQGPGQGTYEQYF. In DNA form, the CDR3 reads TGCGCCAGCAGCCAGGGTCCGGGACAGGGAACTTACGAGCAGTACTTC.

The CDR3 DNA is TGTGCCAGCAGTTTAAGCCCGGGACTAGCGGGGCCGAACACCGGGGAGCTGTTTTTT. Translating it yields CASSLSPGLAGPNTGELFF. The chain uses TRBV28 and TRBJ2-2; 13 bases match TRBD2. CDR3 size: 19 residues. Trimming at V came to 2 bases and at J to 0 bases, leaving 6 bases not matched to a gene. CDR1 and CDR2 from the germline V gene are MDHEN and SYDVKM. The full variable domain, with the rest looked up from reference TRBV28 and TRBJ2-2, is DVKVTQSSRYLVKRTGEKVFLECVQDMDHENMFWYRQDPGLGLRLIYFSYDVKMKEKGDIPEGYSVSREKKERFSLILESASTNQTSMYLCASSLSPGLAGPNTGELFFGEGSRLTVL.

The rearrangement joins TRBV9 to TRBJ2-3, with 12 nucleotides matching TRBD2. The length of the CDR3 is 16 residues. CDR1 is SGDLS, CDR2 YYNGEE, per germline. With 3 bases clipped from V and 2 bases from J, the junction kept 4 bases outside the gene matches. The CDR3, as DNA: TGTGCCAGCAGCGCCGGGACTAGCGGGTACACAGATACGCAGTATTTT. Amino acids: CASSAGTSGYTDTQYF. The full variable domain, its missing parts supplied by reference TRBV9 and TRBJ2-3, is DSGVTQTPKHLITATGQRVTLRCSPRSGDLSVYWYQQSLDQGLQFLIQYYNGEERAKGNILERFSAQQFPDLHSELNLSSLELGDSALYFCASSAGTSGYTDTQYFGPGTRLTVL.

This clone is medium-sized by share. The V gene is TRBV6-4, the J gene TRBJ2-2; TRBD2 matches at 12 bases. The CDR3 totals 15 residues. Unmatched junction bases numbered 1, after V lost 2 bases and J lost 6 bases. Germline CDR1 reads MRHNA; CDR2 reads SNTAGT. CDR3 region: CASSDASGGAGELFF. The DNA of the CDR3 is TGTGCCAGCAGTGACGCTAGCGGGGGGGCCGGGGAGCTGTTTTTT.

This clone appeared a single time. This chain connects TRBV2 to TRBJ1-4, with D perhaps TRBD1 (5 bases). This CDR3 spans 14 amino acids. CDR1 and CDR2 (germline): SNHLY, FYNNEI. V lost 3 bases to trimming and J lost 7 bases, with 12 bases between them. CDR3 nucleotides: TGTGCCAGCAGTGAGGGCAGGGCAGGTGAAAAACTGTTTTTT. Amino acids: CASSEGRAGEKLFF.

This clone showed up just a few times. This sequence joins TRBV6-6 and TRBJ1-5; D is uncertain. Germline-derived CDR1 and CDR2 are MNHNY and SVGAGI (reference sequence). The CDR3 runs to 15 residues. Trimming took 5 bases from V and 1 from J, leaving 12 bases between them. The CDR3 loop reads CASSLHRGSNQPQHF. CDR3 DNA: TGTGCCAGCAGTCTTCACCGAGGAAGCAATCAGCCCCAGCATTTT.

The V call is TRBV6-4, the J call TRBJ2-3, with 8 positions matching TRBD2. The V gene's germline CDR1 is MRHNA and CDR2 SNTAGT. This CDR3 is built from 15 residues. Losses at the gene ends were 3 bases for V and 4 bases for J; bases not matched to a gene: 6. The CDR3 DNA is TGTGCCAGCAGTGAGGGCGGGGGGTCCTCAGATACGCAGTATTTT. It encodes CASSEGGGSSDTQYF.

The chain employs TRBV4-1 and TRBJ2-1; perhaps TRBD2 as D (6 bases). The CDR3 covers 15 residues. The germline V gene encodes CDR1 MGHRA and CDR2 YSYEKL. V was trimmed by 4 bases and J by 3 bases, leaving 13 bases between them. The CDR3 is CASSLGLTLYNEQFF. Here the CDR3 DNA reads TGCGCCAGCAGCCTGGGACTGACCCTCTACAATGAGCAGTTCTTC.

The rearrangement uses TRBV10-1 and TRBJ1-6; weak D call: TRBD1 (5 bases). This CDR3 region has 14 residues. Trimming cost V 1 base and J 7 bases, with 8 bases left between them. The germline CDR1 and CDR2 sequences are WNHNN and SYGVQD (reference sequence). CDR3 sequence (DNA): TGCGCCAGCAGTGAGTGGGCAGGGAATTCACCCCTCCACTTT. Its translation: CASSEWAGNSPLHF.

The V and J genes are TRBV7-8 and TRBJ1-1; 7 nucleotides agree with TRBD1. This CDR3 has 16 residues. CDR1 and CDR2 (germline): SGHVS, FQNEAQ. The J segment lost 5 bases and the V segment lost 1 base, leaving 10 bases of the junction unmatched. The chain's CDR3 is CASSLGRDPRGTEAFF. CDR3 DNA: TGTGCCAGCAGCTTAGGGCGGGATCCCAGGGGGACTGAAGCTTTCTTT. The full variable domain, rest sourced from reference TRBV7-8 and TRBJ1-1, is GAGVSQSPRYKVAKRGQDVALRCDPISGHVSLFWYQQALGQGPEFLTYFQNEAQLDKSGLPSDRFFAERPEGSVSTLKIQRTQQEDSAVYLCASSLGRDPRGTEAFFGQGTRLTVV.

The chain recombines TRBV27 with TRBJ2-3, with D possibly matching TRBD1 (5 bases). Trimming shortened V by 0 bases and J by 2 bases, and 12 bases separated the two germline ends. CDR1 and CDR2 (germline): MNHEY, SMNVEV (reference sequence). The CDR3 runs to 16 residues. In nucleotides, the CDR3 is TGTGCCAGCAGTTTATCGATGGGGCCCCTCACAGATACGCAGTATTTT. It yields the protein CASSLSMGPLTDTQYF.

This clone was seen more than once but under ten times. The chain uses TRBV6-4 and TRBJ2-1; 9 bases agree with TRBD2. V was clipped by 3 bases and J by 5 bases; unmatched bases: 5. Germline values: CDR1 MRHNA, CDR2 SNTAGT. There are 15 residues in the CDR3. The CDR3 DNA follows: TGTGCCAGCAGTGAAGGTAGCGGGGGTAACAATGAGCAGTTCTTC. Translation: CASSEGSGGNNEQFF.

The chain is built from TRBV11-2 and TRBJ1-1; no clear D gene. Germline loops: CDR1 SGHAT, CDR2 FQNNGV. The CDR3 spans 12 residues. Trimming shortened V by 4 bases and J by 5 bases, and 8 bases separated the two germline ends. In DNA form, the CDR3 reads TGTGCCAGCAGCTCATCGGGTACTGAAGCTTTCTTT. The encoded protein is CASSSSGTEAFF. Full variable domain (remainder filled in from reference TRBV11-2 and TRBJ1-1): EAGVAQSPRYKIIEKRQSVAFWCNPISGHATLYWYQQILGQGPKLLIQFQNNGVVDDSQLPKDRFSAERLKGVDSTLKIQPAKLEDSAVYLCASSSSGTEAFFGQGTRLTVV.

CDR3 amino acids: CASSEDSGGPNEQFF. The CDR3 DNA sequence: TGTGCCAGCAGTGAAGATAGCGGGGGGCCTAATGAGCAGTTCTTC. The chain uses TRBV6-1 and TRBJ2-1; 10 bases line up with TRBD2. The CDR3 length is 15 residues. CDR1 is MNHNS and CDR2 is SASEGT in the germline V gene. V shed 1 base and J 7 bases; nucleotides not matched to a gene: 4.

This clone was recorded a few times. The chain recombines TRBV10-2 with TRBJ1-1; unclear D gene. From germline, CDR1 is WSHSY and CDR2 SAAADI. V was clipped by 2 bases and J by 4 bases, with 14 bases between them. The CDR3 extends over 15 amino acids. This CDR3 is CASSETAPVLTEAFF. CDR3 coding DNA: TGCGCCAGCAGTGAGACAGCCCCAGTACTCACTGAAGCTTTCTTT.

The V call is TRBV7-8, the J call TRBJ2-7; D uncertain. The ends were cut back, 5 bases at V and 5 bases at J, with 10 bases in the middle. This CDR3 has 12 residues. The germline CDR1 and CDR2 sequences are SGHVS and FQNEAQ. The CDR3 nucleotides are TGTGCCAGCAGCGCCGACATCCACGAGCAGTACTTC. Its translation is CASSADIHEQYF.

CDR3 loop: CASSWRWAERSFRYGYTF. CDR3 nucleotide sequence: TGTGCCAGCAGCTGGAGGTGGGCCGAACGGTCCTTTCGATATGGCTACACCTTC. The rearrangement joins TRBV5-6 to TRBJ1-2; the D is unclear. Germline V gene data show CDR1 as SGHDT and CDR2 as YYEEEE. V dropped 3 bases and J dropped 5 bases, with 26 bases sitting between them. The CDR3 covers 18 residues.

This clone has a handful of counts. The rearrangement uses TRBV4-2 and TRBJ2-7; 9 positions match TRBD1. Germline assignment: CDR1 LGHNA and CDR2 YNFKEQ. With V trimmed by 0 bases and J by 4 bases, 7 bases remained unmatched. CDR3 length equals 16 residues. Here the CDR3 reads CASSQENPDRGYEQYF. The CDR3 DNA follows: TGTGCCAGCAGCCAAGAGAATCCGGACAGGGGTTACGAGCAGTACTTC.

The chain is built from TRBV7-9 and TRBJ2-5; TRBD1 might be the D (7 bases). V lost 4 bases and J 0 bases, leaving 15 bases between the germline ends. The V gene's germline CDR1 is SEHNR and CDR2 FQNEAQ (reference sequence). This CDR3 is 16 amino acids long. DNA for the CDR3: TGTGCCAGCAGCTACCCCAGGGGGGACAACCAAGAGACCCAGTACTTC. This sequence encodes CASSYPRGDNQETQYF.

CDR3 DNA: TGTGCCAGCATCCCCCCCGGACTAGCCCATAGCTCCTACAATGAGCAGTTCTTC. This translates into CASIPPGLAHSSYNEQFF. J is TRBJ2-1 and V is TRBV5-4, with TRBD2 identical over 8 bases. The CDR3 has 18 amino acids. Germline trimming cut 6 bases from V and 0 bases from J; bases unmatched to any gene: 14. CDR1 and CDR2 from the germline V gene are SGHNT and YYREEE (reference sequence).

CDR3 amino acids: CASSLLNEQFF. The CDR3 bases are TGTGCCAGCAGCCTTCTCAATGAGCAGTTCTTC. The V and J genes are TRBV5-4 and TRBJ2-1; D gene unclear. This CDR3 region has 11 residues. Trimming took 4 bases from V and 6 from J, leaving 5 bases between them. Germline-derived CDR1 and CDR2 are SGHNT and YYREEE (reference sequence).

The J gene is TRBJ1-2, the V gene TRBV2; D is undetermined. Germline V gives CDR1 SNHLY, CDR2 FYNNEI. V lost 8 bases, J lost 4 bases, and 17 bases lay in between. The CDR3 has 14 amino acids. CDR3: CASPGGGVGYGYTF. The CDR3 nucleotides read TGTGCCAGCCCCGGCGGCGGGGTGGGCTATGGCTACACCTTC. Looking up the rest from reference TRBV2 and TRBJ1-2 gives the full variable domain: EPEVTQTPSHQVTQMGQEVILRCVPISNHLYFYWYRQILGQKVEFLVSFYNNEISEKSEIFDDQFSVERPDGSNFTLKIRSTKLEDSAMYFCASPGGGVGYGYTFGSGTRLTVV.

The chain links TRBV5-1 to TRBJ2-3, with 10 bases identical to TRBD1. The CDR3 loop spans 15 amino acids. V was pared by 4 bases and J by 2 bases, with 4 bases of the junction left unmatched. The germline V gene has CDR1 SGHRS and CDR2 YFSETQ. The chain's CDR3 is CASSLGQGDTDTQYF. The CDR3 DNA sequence: TGCGCCAGCAGCCTAGGACAGGGGGACACAGATACGCAGTATTTT.

The rearrangement joins TRBV29-1 to TRBJ1-2; tentatively, D is TRBD1 (6 bases). Per germline, CDR1 SQVTM and CDR2 ANQGSEA. The CDR3 is 12 residues long. Trimming pared 1 base from V and 4 bases from J, leaving 7 bases between. Here the CDR3 DNA reads TGCAGCGTTGAAGCAGGGGTCTATGGCTACACCTTC. As protein: CSVEAGVYGYTF.

Concerning this clone itself: One end of the junction is discordant with germline, which a read error may explain. This chain connects TRBV7-7 to TRBJ2-7, with 8 bases fitting TRBD1. Per the germline V gene, CDR1 is SSHAT and CDR2 is FNYEAQ (reference sequence). This CDR3 has 14 residues. DNA of the CDR3: TGTGCTAGCAGCCCGCACAGGGGGAAGTGCGAGCAGTACTTC. This translates into CASSPHRGKCEQYF.

The rearrangement links TRBV30 to TRBJ1-1; 7 bases match TRBD1. The V and J ends lost 5 bases and 7 bases, in that order; junction bases with no gene match: 7. CDR1 and CDR2 (germline): GTSNPN, SVGIG (reference sequence). The CDR3 is 12 amino acids. In DNA form, the CDR3 reads TGTGCCTGGGACTCAGGGGGTAGTGAAGCTTTCTTT. Its protein is CAWDSGGSEAFF.

This chain uses TRBV4-1 with TRBJ1-1; TRBD1 matches at 7 bases. The CDR3 runs to 15 residues. Per germline, CDR1 MGHRA and CDR2 YSYEKL. Germline trimming cut 2 bases from V and 4 bases from J; bases unmatched to any gene: 7. The CDR3 spells CASSQFDSGGTEAFF. As DNA, the CDR3 is TGCGCCAGCAGCCAATTTGATTCAGGGGGCACTGAAGCTTTCTTT.

V gene TRBV6-4 combines with J gene TRBJ1-1; possibly TRBD1 for D (5 bases). CDR3 size: 16 residues. V lost 3 bases, J lost 2 bases, and 16 bases lay in between. The germline V gene has CDR1 MRHNA and CDR2 SNTAGT. CDR3 DNA: TGTGCCAGCAGTGAATCCAGGGAAAAGTGTAACACTGAAGCTTTCTTT. Protein: CASSESREKCNTEAFF.